These 27 T cell receptor beta chains share one sample of origin, sequenced in a study of blood T cell repertoires in COVID-19. Sequencing used immunoSEQ multiplex PCR; TCRdb keeps in-frame clones, though not all of them. Of over 120,000 clones listed, around 80% are singletons. Sequencing was performed on peripheral blood. The receptors were gathered from an older man who had recovered from COVID-19.

The J gene is TRBJ1-5, the V gene TRBV18, with TRBD1 matching over 8 bases. Germline assignment: CDR1 KGHSH and CDR2 LQKENI. J was trimmed by 6 bases and V by 3 bases; bases with no gene match: 10. This CDR3 is built from 16 residues. CDR3 sequence (DNA): TGTGCCAGCTCACCGAGTAGTCAGGGGGCGAGTCAGCCCCAGCATTTT. It codes for CASSPSSQGASQPQHF.

This chain connects TRBV7-9 to TRBJ2-7; 9 nucleotides agree with TRBD1. V was clipped by 5 bases and J by 5 bases; unmatched bases: 10. In germline, CDR1 is SEHNR, CDR2 FQNEAQ (reference sequence). The CDR3 has 15 amino acids. The CDR3 loop is CASSPGTGYKDEQYF. For the CDR3, the DNA is TGTGCCAGCAGCCCCGGGACAGGGTATAAGGACGAGCAGTACTTC.

The V call is TRBV5-1, the J call TRBJ2-2, with TRBD1 identical over 7 bases. V was clipped by 3 bases and J by 4 bases; unmatched bases: 6. The V gene's germline CDR1 is SGHRS and CDR2 YFSETQ. The CDR3 extends over 15 amino acids. The CDR3 DNA reads as TGCGCCAGCAGCTCGACAGGGCTGAGCACCGGGGAGCTGTTTTTT. Protein: CASSSTGLSTGELFF.

The chain is built from TRBV19 and TRBJ2-1, with D possibly being TRBD2 (6 bases). The CDR3 runs 15 residues. Trimming took 9 bases from V and 6 from J, leaving 21 bases between them. Germline values: CDR1 LNHDA, CDR2 SQIVND (reference sequence). The CDR3 sequence is CASPGEGGGANEQFF. For the CDR3, the DNA is TGTGCCAGCCCAGGAGAGGGAGGTGGGGCCAATGAGCAGTTCTTC.

CDR3 bases: TGTGCCAGCAGCGCATACGGGACTAACAATGAGCAGTTCTTC. Translation gives CASSAYGTNNEQFF. The J gene is TRBJ2-1, the V gene TRBV7-3; 7 positions agree with TRBD2. Germline V gene data show CDR1 as SGHTA and CDR2 as FQGTGA. This CDR3 has 14 amino acids. The J segment lost 5 bases and the V segment lost 5 bases, leaving 6 bases of the junction unmatched.

The V and J genes are TRBV3-1 (or the pseudogene TRBV3-2) and TRBJ2-7; possibly TRBD1 for D (6 bases). The CDR3 contains 11 residues. The germline CDR1 and CDR2 sequences are LGHDT and YNNKEL (reference sequence). V lost 6 bases to trimming and J lost 3 bases, with 6 bases between them. CDR3 residues: CASRDSYEQYF. CDR3 bases: TGTGCCAGCAGGGACAGCTACGAGCAGTACTTC.

The V gene is TRBV2, the J gene TRBJ1-1, with D possibly matching TRBD1 (5 bases). CDR1 is SNHLY and CDR2 is FYNNEI in the germline V gene. Trimming took off 7 bases at V and 0 bases at J, with 9 bases between the two ends. This CDR3 has 13 amino acids. The CDR3 spells CASTGGMNTEAFF. In DNA form, the CDR3 reads TGTGCCAGCACGGGGGGTATGAACACTGAAGCTTTCTTT. Looking up the rest from reference TRBV2 and TRBJ1-1 gives the full variable domain: EPEVTQTPSHQVTQMGQEVILRCVPISNHLYFYWYRQILGQKVEFLVSFYNNEISEKSEIFDDQFSVERPDGSNFTLKIRSTKLEDSAMYFCASTGGMNTEAFFGQGTRLTVV.

V is TRBV4-3 and J is TRBJ2-5; 10 bases align to TRBD2. V was pared by 5 bases and J by 3 bases, with 3 bases of the junction left unmatched. The CDR3 is made up of 14 amino acids. Germline assignment: CDR1 LGHNA and CDR2 YSLEER. DNA of the CDR3: TGCGCCAGCAGCTTCACTAGCGGGAAAGAGACCCAGTACTTC. Its translation is CASSFTSGKETQYF.

The chain is built from TRBV15 and TRBJ2-3; 10 nucleotides agree with TRBD2. The ends lost 1 base at V and 5 bases at J; junction bases unmatched: 6. The CDR3 loop spans 16 amino acids. Germline CDR1 and CDR2: LNHNV and YYDKDF (reference sequence). DNA of the CDR3: TGTGCCACCAGCAGAGGGACTAGCGGAGGGGGAGATACGCAGTATTTT. Amino acids: CATSRGTSGGGDTQYF.

This sequence joins TRBV11-2 and TRBJ2-1; D gene unclear. CDR1 SGHAT and CDR2 FQNNGV come from the germline V gene. The CDR3 has 16 residues. Trimming left V 1 base short and J 0 bases short, with 10 bases between. CDR3 in DNA: TGTGCCAGCAGCTTAGGTCCCCGGAGCTCCTACAATGAGCAGTTCTTC. As protein: CASSLGPRSSYNEQFF. Full variable domain (missing parts from reference TRBV11-2 and TRBJ2-1): EAGVAQSPRYKIIEKRQSVAFWCNPISGHATLYWYQQILGQGPKLLIQFQNNGVVDDSQLPKDRFSAERLKGVDSTLKIQPAKLEDSAVYLCASSLGPRSSYNEQFFGPGTRLTVL.

This chain connects TRBV11-2 to TRBJ2-7; 7 bases align to TRBD1. Per germline, CDR1 SGHAT and CDR2 FQNNGV. The CDR3 covers 14 residues. The V segment lost 2 bases and the J segment 2 bases; nucleotides outside the gene matches: 3. The CDR3 region is CASSLSQGTYEQYF. CDR3 DNA: TGTGCCAGCAGCTTATCACAGGGGACCTACGAGCAGTACTTC.

This clone was recorded a few times. The chain links TRBV28 to TRBJ2-3; a weak D match, TRBD2 (5 bases). Looked up from germline, CDR1 is MDHEN and CDR2 is SYDVKM. CDR3 length equals 17 residues. V lost 1 base and J lost 0, with 14 bases in between. The CDR3 DNA reads TGTGCCAGCAGTTTATTGGTGGGCAGGACTAGCACAGATACGCAGTATTTT. Translated, it gives CASSLLVGRTSTDTQYF.

V is TRBV5-1 and J is TRBJ2-1; D is perhaps TRBD2 (6 bases). Germline lookup yields CDR1 SGHRS and CDR2 YFSETQ. The V end lost 0 bases, the J end lost 3 bases, and 10 bases lay between the germline ends. The CDR3 is 15 amino acids. CDR3 sequence (DNA): TGCGCCAGCAGCTTGGGACTAGATAACTACAATGAGCAGTTCTTC. This codes for CASSLGLDNYNEQFF.

The V and J genes are TRBV27 and TRBJ2-1; 8 bases fit TRBD2. CDR1 is MNHEY, CDR2 SMNVEV, per germline (reference sequence). V shed 6 bases, J shed 7 bases, and the junction held 14 bases outside the gene matches. The CDR3 contains 16 residues. CDR3: CASSGLGSGSLNEQFF. CDR3 DNA: TGTGCCAGCAGCGGATTGGGGAGCGGGAGCTTGAATGAGCAGTTCTTC.

This clone turned up a few times. The J gene is TRBJ1-5, the V gene TRBV6-2 or TRBV6-3; D perhaps matches TRBD1 (5 bases). Germline V gene lookup returns CDR1 MNHEY and CDR2 SVGEGT. Trimming pared 4 bases from V and 7 bases from J, leaving 11 bases between. The CDR3 has 13 residues. CDR3 amino acids: CASSFGRTQPQHF. The CDR3 DNA follows: TGTGCCAGCAGTTTCGGTAGGACACAGCCCCAGCATTTT.

The V call is TRBV1, the J call TRBJ2-7; the D segment call TRBD2 is taken from the table without a DNA check. TRBV1 is noted as a pseudogene. The CDR3 covers 15 residues. The CDR3 loop is CTSSQEGLADYEQYF. CDR3 DNA sequence: TGCACCAGCAGCCAAGAAGGACTAGCGGACTACGAGCAGTACTTC.

The J gene is TRBJ2-7, the V gene TRBV5-1, with D tentatively TRBD1 (6 bases). CDR3 length: 12 residues. CDR1 is SGHRS, CDR2 YFSETQ, per germline. The CDR3 DNA follows: TGCGCCAGCGTGGACCCGGGCGGACAGAGCTTAGTC. As protein: CASVDPGGQSLV.

The chain employs TRBV29-1 and TRBJ1-2; D not certain. The CDR3 covers 13 residues. V dropped 0 bases and J dropped 4 bases, with 9 bases sitting between them. Germline V gene data show CDR1 as SQVTM and CDR2 as ANQGSEA. The CDR3 bases are TGCAGCGTTGAAGACCCCGTCCCCTATGGCTACACCTTC. This translates into CSVEDPVPYGYTF.

This clone was observed a single time. The gene calls are TRBV6-1 and TRBJ1-1; D is ambiguous. Trimming took off 1 base at V and 5 bases at J, with 11 bases between the two ends. Germline V gene data show CDR1 as MNHNS and CDR2 as SASEGT. CDR3 length: 14 residues. For the CDR3, the DNA is TGTGCCAGCAGTGAAGTCGGGTTGGCGACTGAAGCTTTCTTT. As protein: CASSEVGLATEAFF.

This clone showed up just once. The chain recombines TRBV3-1 (or the pseudogene TRBV3-2) with TRBJ1-2; D gene unclear. The ends were cut back, 0 bases at V and 5 bases at J, with 10 bases in the middle. The CDR3 extends over 14 amino acids. Per the germline V gene, CDR1 is LGHDT and CDR2 is YNNKEL (reference sequence). The CDR3 DNA reads TGTGCCAGCAGCCAAGAACTAAGTAGGTATGGCTACACCTTC. This codes for CASSQELSRYGYTF.

The chain combines TRBV19 with TRBJ2-3, with a possible D match to TRBD2 (6 bases). Between the trimmed V and J ends, which lost 5 bases and 2 bases, there was a span of 17 bases. The CDR3 covers 16 residues. The V gene's germline CDR1 is LNHDA and CDR2 SQIVND (reference sequence). The CDR3 DNA follows: TGTGCCAGTAGTCCGCGACTAGTGGGGCCCACAGATACGCAGTATTTT. Amino acids: CASSPRLVGPTDTQYF. The whole variable domain, filled in from reference TRBV19 and TRBJ2-3, reads DGGITQSPKYLFRKEGQNVTLSCEQNLNHDAMYWYRQDPGQGLRLIYYSQIVNDFQKGDIAEGYSVSREKKESFPLTVTSAQKNPTAFYLCASSPRLVGPTDTQYFGPGTRLTVL.

The chain combines TRBV2 with TRBJ2-7; 8 bases align to TRBD2. The CDR3 has 17 amino acids. Per the germline V gene, CDR1 is SNHLY and CDR2 is FYNNEI. Germline trimming cut 2 bases from V and 1 base from J; bases unmatched to any gene: 10. In DNA, the CDR3 is TGTGCCAGCAGTGAATTCCCTGCAAGCGGGGGATCCTACGAGCAGTACTTC. As protein: CASSEFPASGGSYEQYF.

This rearrangement joins TRBV25-1 to TRBJ1-4; TRBD1 matches 11 bases. J lost 8 bases, V lost 2 bases, and 7 bases had no gene match. Germline V lookup: CDR1 MGHDK, CDR2 SYGVNS. This CDR3 contains 16 residues. As DNA, the CDR3 is TGTGCCAGCAGTGAACCATCGGACAGGGGGCAGGAAAAACTGTTTTTT. It specifies CASSEPSDRGQEKLFF.

V gene TRBV5-1 combines with J gene TRBJ2-2; 7 positions agree with TRBD2. CDR3 length: 16 residues. CDR1 is SGHRS, CDR2 YFSETQ, per germline. The J segment lost 2 bases and the V segment lost 0 bases, leaving 4 bases of the junction unmatched. CDR3 amino acids: CASSLDGRPNTGELFF. The CDR3 coding sequence is TGCGCCAGCAGCTTGGACGGGAGGCCCAACACCGGGGAGCTGTTTTTT.

J is TRBJ2-2 and V is TRBV7-6; 7 nucleotides align to TRBD2. The CDR3 consists of 16 residues. The ends lost 4 bases at V and 2 bases at J; junction bases unmatched: 7. The V gene's germline CDR1 is SGHVS and CDR2 FNYEAQ. CDR3 residues: CASSSSPSGNTGELFF. The CDR3 region has the DNA TGTGCCAGCAGCTCCTCCCCTAGCGGTAACACCGGGGAGCTGTTTTTT.

This clone was seen only once. V usage is TRBV10-3 and J usage is TRBJ2-5, with 8 nucleotides matching TRBD1. The junction had 3 bases not matched to a gene; V was cut back by 3 bases and J by 0 bases. This CDR3 contains 15 residues. CDR1 ENHRY and CDR2 SYGVKD come from the germline V gene. DNA for the CDR3: TGTGCCATCAGTGACCCACAGGGGGACCAAGAGACCCAGTACTTC. This sequence encodes CAISDPQGDQETQYF.

This clone was seen just once. The chain uses TRBV24-1 and TRBJ2-3; 10 bases map to TRBD2. With V trimmed by 0 bases and J by 2 bases, 4 bases remained unmatched. The CDR3 is 17 residues long. Germline CDR1 reads KGHDR; CDR2 reads SFDVKD. The CDR3 here is CATSDLRAGGPTDTQYF. The CDR3 nucleotides read TGTGCCACCAGTGATTTGCGAGCGGGAGGGCCCACAGATACGCAGTATTTT.